This T cell receptor (beta chain) was identified in a study of blood T cells in healthy people across ages. The use of a sample-barcoded 5' primer and a J-beta primer mix characterized a second PCR of about 7 to 12 cycles. TCRdb called the 5' RACE reads again in MiXCR, with one record for every CDR3 protein. The table shows around 900,000 distinct CDR3 sequences, with just over 50% occurring only once. The V end was cut by 7 bases, the J end by 6 bases, with 16 bases between. CDR3 size: 14 residues. Germline CDR1 reads SGHTA; CDR2 reads FQGNSA. On this clonotype: Its antigen is unidentified.

General observations from the study: Age brought a roughly linear fall in TCR beta diversity measured per million T cells.

The chain couples TRBV7-2 to TRBJ2-1, with D tentatively TRBD1 or TRBD2 (5 bases each). Sequenced sample: blood. The clonotype was recovered from a woman aged 60-75 years in good health. CDR3 sequence (DNA): TGTGCCAGCATCCAGAGGGGCCTGGGCAATGAGCAGTTCTTC. Protein: CASIQRGLGNEQFF. Together with reference TRBV7-2 and TRBJ2-1, the CDR3 gives the full variable domain: GAGVSQSPSNKVTEKGKDVELRCDPISGHTALYWYRQSLGQGLEFLIYFQGNSAPDKSGLPSDRFSAERTGGSVSTLTIQRTQQEDSAVYLCASIQRGLGNEQFFGPGTRLTVL.